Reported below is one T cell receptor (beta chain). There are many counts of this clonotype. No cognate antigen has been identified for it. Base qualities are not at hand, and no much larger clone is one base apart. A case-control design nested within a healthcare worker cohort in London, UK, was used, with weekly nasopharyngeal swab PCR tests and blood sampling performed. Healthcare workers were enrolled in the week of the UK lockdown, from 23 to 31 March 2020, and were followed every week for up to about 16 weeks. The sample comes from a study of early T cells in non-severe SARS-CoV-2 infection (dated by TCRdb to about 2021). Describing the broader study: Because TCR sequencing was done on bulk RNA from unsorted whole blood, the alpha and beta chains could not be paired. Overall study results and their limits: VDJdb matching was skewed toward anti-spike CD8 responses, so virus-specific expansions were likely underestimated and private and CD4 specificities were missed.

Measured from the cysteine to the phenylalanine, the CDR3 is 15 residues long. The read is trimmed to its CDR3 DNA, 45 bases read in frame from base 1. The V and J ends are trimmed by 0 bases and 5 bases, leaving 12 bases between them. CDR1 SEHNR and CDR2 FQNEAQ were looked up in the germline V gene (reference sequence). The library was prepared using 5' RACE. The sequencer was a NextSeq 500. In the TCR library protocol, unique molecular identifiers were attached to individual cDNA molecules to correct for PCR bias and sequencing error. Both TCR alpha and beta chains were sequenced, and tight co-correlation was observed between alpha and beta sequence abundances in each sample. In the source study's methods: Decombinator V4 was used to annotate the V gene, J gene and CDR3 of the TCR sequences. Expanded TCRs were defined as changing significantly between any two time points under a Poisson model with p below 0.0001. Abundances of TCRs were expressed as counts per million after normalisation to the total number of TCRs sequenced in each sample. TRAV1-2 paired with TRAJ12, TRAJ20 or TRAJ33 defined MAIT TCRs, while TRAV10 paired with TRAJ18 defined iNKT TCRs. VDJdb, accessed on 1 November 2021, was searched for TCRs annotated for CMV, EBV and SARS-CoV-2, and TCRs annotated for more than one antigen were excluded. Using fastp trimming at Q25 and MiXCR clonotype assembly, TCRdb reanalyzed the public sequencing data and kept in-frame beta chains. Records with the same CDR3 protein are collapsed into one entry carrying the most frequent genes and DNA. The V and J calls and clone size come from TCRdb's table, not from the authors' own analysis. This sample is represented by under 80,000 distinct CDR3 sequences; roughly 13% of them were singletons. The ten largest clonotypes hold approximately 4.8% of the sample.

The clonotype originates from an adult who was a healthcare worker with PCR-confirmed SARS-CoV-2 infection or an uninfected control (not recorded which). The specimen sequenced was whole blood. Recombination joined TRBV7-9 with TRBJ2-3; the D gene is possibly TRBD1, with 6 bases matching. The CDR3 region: CASSLAGARVDTQYF. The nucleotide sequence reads TGTGCCAGCAGCTTAGCGGGGGCGCGGGTAGATACGCAGTATTTT.